Listed below are T cell receptor beta chains from one sample, sequenced in a study of blood T cell repertoires in COVID-19. Sequencing used immunoSEQ multiplex PCR; TCRdb keeps in-frame clones, though not all of them. This sample has around 29,000 clones, with approximately 91% found just once. The sequencing sample was made of peripheral blood. The receptors stem from a man between 70 and 80 years old with active COVID-19. Each CDR3 is given with its conserved first and last residue. The order of the fields is D gene, V gene, J gene, clone size, CDR3 protein, CDR3 DNA. The D gene is left open where the match is weak. Clone size is shown for a subset of rows, as once, few, many or a class of expanded clone.

d_gene: -
v_gene: TRBV5-1
j_gene: TRBJ1-1
abundance: -
CDR3aa: CASNYQQGPTGAFF
CDR3nt: TGCGCCAGCAACTACCAACAGGGCCCAACAGGAGCTTTCTTT

d_gene: TRBD2
v_gene: TRBV25-1
j_gene: TRBJ2-7
abundance: -
CDR3aa: CASTSGSYEQYF
CDR3nt: TGTGCCAGCACTAGCGGCTCCTACGAGCAGTACTTC

d_gene: -
v_gene: TRBV29-1
j_gene: TRBJ1-1
abundance: -
CDR3aa: CSVVPGGATEAFF
CDR3nt: TGCAGCGTTGTTCCGGGAGGGGCAACTGAAGCTTTCTTT

d_gene: -
v_gene: TRBV11-2
j_gene: TRBJ2-5
abundance: few
CDR3aa: CASSLVFGREGETQYF
CDR3nt: TGTGCCAGCAGCTTAGTGTTTGGGCGGGAAGGGGAGACCCAGTACTTC

d_gene: -
v_gene: TRBV20-1
j_gene: TRBJ2-2
abundance: -
CDR3aa: CSASVSAGELFF
CDR3nt: TGCAGTGCTAGTGTGAGCGCCGGGGAGCTGTTTTTT

d_gene: -
v_gene: TRBV21-1
j_gene: TRBJ2-3
abundance: -
CDR3aa: CASSKVPSGTDTQYF
CDR3nt: TGTGCCAGCAGCAAAGTCCCTTCGGGCACAGATACGCAGTATTTT

d_gene: -
v_gene: TRBV19
j_gene: TRBJ2-2
abundance: -
CDR3aa: CASSSRQINTGELFF
CDR3nt: TGTGCCAGTAGTTCCCGACAGATTAACACCGGGGAGCTGTTTTTT

d_gene: -
v_gene: TRBV19
j_gene: TRBJ1-1
abundance: -
CDR3aa: CASSSVEEIYTEAFF
CDR3nt: TGTGCCAGTAGCTCCGTAGAGGAAATTTACACTGAAGCTTTCTTT

d_gene: -
v_gene: TRBV5-6
j_gene: TRBJ2-3
abundance: -
CDR3aa: CASSSTGWDFTDTQYF
CDR3nt: TGTGCCAGCAGCTCGACGGGGTGGGATTTCACAGATACGCAGTATTTT

d_gene: -
v_gene: TRBV15
j_gene: TRBJ2-7
abundance: once
CDR3aa: CATSLGTYEQYF
CDR3nt: TGTGCCACCAGTCTGGGCACCTACGAGCAGTACTTC

d_gene: -
v_gene: TRBV14
j_gene: TRBJ1-1
abundance: -
CDR3aa: CASSQTGGNTEAFF
CDR3nt: TGTGCCAGCAGCCAGACAGGCGGGAACACTGAAGCTTTCTTT

d_gene: TRBD1
v_gene: TRBV5-5
j_gene: TRBJ1-2
abundance: -
CDR3aa: CASSARGQGVHGYTF
CDR3nt: TGTGCCAGCAGCGCCCGGGGACAGGGGGTTCATGGCTACACCTTC

d_gene: -
v_gene: TRBV11-2
j_gene: TRBJ2-7
abundance: -
CDR3aa: CASSLERRSSYEQYF
CDR3nt: TGTGCCAGCAGCTTAGAGCGGAGGAGCTCCTACGAGCAGTACTTC

d_gene: TRBD2
v_gene: TRBV20-1
j_gene: TRBJ2-7
abundance: -
CDR3aa: CSATDGEGHSYEQYF
CDR3nt: TGCAGTGCTACTGACGGGGAGGGCCATAGCTACGAGCAGTACTTC

d_gene: TRBD2
v_gene: TRBV2
j_gene: TRBJ2-5
abundance: -
CDR3aa: CASRGGTIQQTQYF
CDR3nt: TGTGCCAGCAGGGGAGGGACGATCCAGCAGACCCAGTACTTC

d_gene: TRBD2
v_gene: TRBV5-1
j_gene: TRBJ2-1
abundance: once
CDR3aa: CASARREVLDEQFF
CDR3nt: TGCGCCAGCGCCAGGCGGGAGGTCCTCGATGAGCAGTTCTTC

d_gene: -
v_gene: TRBV7-2
j_gene: TRBJ1-1
abundance: -
CDR3aa: CASSLVGVPNTEAFF
CDR3nt: TGTGCCAGCAGCTTAGTCGGGGTGCCCAACACTGAAGCTTTCTTT

d_gene: TRBD1
v_gene: TRBV5-8
j_gene: TRBJ1-2
abundance: -
CDR3aa: CASSFFTGGPYGYTF
CDR3nt: TGTGCCAGCAGCTTCTTCACAGGGGGTCCCTATGGCTACACCTTC

d_gene: TRBD1
v_gene: TRBV30
j_gene: TRBJ1-5
abundance: -
CDR3aa: CAWSFSGTGYQPQHF
CDR3nt: TGTGCCTGGAGTTTTTCCGGGACAGGGTATCAGCCCCAGCATTTT

d_gene: TRBD1
v_gene: TRBV10-3
j_gene: TRBJ2-7
abundance: -
CDR3aa: CAISEIPGQSSYEQYF
CDR3nt: TGTGCCATCAGTGAAATACCGGGACAGTCGTCCTACGAGCAGTACTTC

d_gene: -
v_gene: TRBV28
j_gene: TRBJ2-7
abundance: -
CDR3aa: CASSPRVSYEQYF
CDR3nt: TGTGCCAGCAGCCCGCGGGTATCCTACGAGCAGTACTTC

d_gene: TRBD2
v_gene: TRBV6-2/TRBV6-3
j_gene: TRBJ2-1
abundance: -
CDR3aa: CASSYSAAGGPRGEQFF
CDR3nt: TGTGCCAGCAGTTACTCAGCCGCGGGAGGCCCCAGGGGTGAGCAGTTCTTC

d_gene: TRBD1
v_gene: TRBV6-5
j_gene: TRBJ1-2
abundance: -
CDR3aa: CASSSTGGGGYTF
CDR3nt: TGTGCCAGCAGTTCTACAGGGGGCGGTGGCTACACCTTC

d_gene: TRBD2
v_gene: TRBV4-2
j_gene: TRBJ2-3
abundance: -
CDR3aa: CASSQGELAGTDTQYF
CDR3nt: TGTGCCAGCAGCCAAGGGGAACTAGCGGGAACAGATACGCAGTATTTT

d_gene: -
v_gene: TRBV11-2
j_gene: TRBJ2-2
abundance: -
CDR3aa: CASSLERQTGELFF
CDR3nt: TGTGCCAGCAGCTTAGAAAGACAAACCGGGGAGCTGTTTTTT

d_gene: TRBD1
v_gene: TRBV14
j_gene: TRBJ1-3
abundance: -
CDR3aa: CASSQDRTSGNTIYF
CDR3nt: TGTGCCAGCAGCCAGGACAGGACCTCTGGAAACACCATATATTTT

d_gene: -
v_gene: TRBV14
j_gene: TRBJ2-6
abundance: -
CDR3aa: CASSRASGANVLTF
CDR3nt: TGTGCCAGCAGCCGGGCCTCTGGGGCCAACGTCCTGACTTTC

d_gene: TRBD1
v_gene: TRBV5-4
j_gene: TRBJ2-2
abundance: once
CDR3aa: CASSRGQGADTGELFF
CDR3nt: TGTGCCAGCAGCCGGGGACAGGGGGCAGACACCGGGGAGCTGTTTTTT

d_gene: -
v_gene: TRBV19
j_gene: TRBJ2-1
abundance: -
CDR3aa: CASSKRGGEYNEQFF
CDR3nt: TGTGCCAGTAGTAAACGCGGGGGCGAGTACAATGAGCAGTTCTTC

d_gene: TRBD1
v_gene: TRBV4-2
j_gene: TRBJ2-3
abundance: few
CDR3aa: CASSQWQGAADTQYF
CDR3nt: TGTGCCAGCAGCCAATGGCAGGGGGCTGCAGATACGCAGTATTTT

d_gene: TRBD2
v_gene: TRBV7-6
j_gene: TRBJ2-1
abundance: -
CDR3aa: CASSLASSGRWNEQFF
CDR3nt: TGTGCCAGCAGCTTAGCGTCTAGCGGGAGGTGGAATGAGCAGTTCTTC

d_gene: -
v_gene: TRBV11-2
j_gene: TRBJ1-1
abundance: -
CDR3aa: CASSPRTGNTEAFF
CDR3nt: TGTGCCAGCAGCCCCAGGACTGGGAACACTGAAGCTTTCTTT

d_gene: -
v_gene: TRBV19
j_gene: TRBJ1-5
abundance: -
CDR3aa: CASPTALDGYSGHQPQHF
CDR3nt: TGTGCCAGTCCCACCGCTCTCGACGGCTACAGTGGCCATCAGCCCCAGCATTTT

d_gene: -
v_gene: TRBV27
j_gene: TRBJ1-2
abundance: -
CDR3aa: CASSSTGRYGYTF
CDR3nt: TGTGCCAGCAGTTCGACAGGCCGATATGGCTACACCTTC

d_gene: -
v_gene: TRBV6-2/TRBV6-3
j_gene: TRBJ1-5
abundance: -
CDR3aa: CASSYESYQPQHF
CDR3nt: TGTGCCAGCAGTTACGAGTCGTATCAGCCCCAGCATTTT

d_gene: -
v_gene: TRBV2
j_gene: TRBJ2-7
abundance: -
CDR3aa: CASSNPGKEYF
CDR3nt: TGTGCCAGCAGTAACCCCGGGAAGGAGTACTTC

d_gene: -
v_gene: TRBV6-5
j_gene: TRBJ1-2
abundance: once
CDR3aa: CASSPVTGNYGYTF
CDR3nt: TGTGCCAGCAGTCCCGTGACAGGCAACTATGGCTACACCTTC